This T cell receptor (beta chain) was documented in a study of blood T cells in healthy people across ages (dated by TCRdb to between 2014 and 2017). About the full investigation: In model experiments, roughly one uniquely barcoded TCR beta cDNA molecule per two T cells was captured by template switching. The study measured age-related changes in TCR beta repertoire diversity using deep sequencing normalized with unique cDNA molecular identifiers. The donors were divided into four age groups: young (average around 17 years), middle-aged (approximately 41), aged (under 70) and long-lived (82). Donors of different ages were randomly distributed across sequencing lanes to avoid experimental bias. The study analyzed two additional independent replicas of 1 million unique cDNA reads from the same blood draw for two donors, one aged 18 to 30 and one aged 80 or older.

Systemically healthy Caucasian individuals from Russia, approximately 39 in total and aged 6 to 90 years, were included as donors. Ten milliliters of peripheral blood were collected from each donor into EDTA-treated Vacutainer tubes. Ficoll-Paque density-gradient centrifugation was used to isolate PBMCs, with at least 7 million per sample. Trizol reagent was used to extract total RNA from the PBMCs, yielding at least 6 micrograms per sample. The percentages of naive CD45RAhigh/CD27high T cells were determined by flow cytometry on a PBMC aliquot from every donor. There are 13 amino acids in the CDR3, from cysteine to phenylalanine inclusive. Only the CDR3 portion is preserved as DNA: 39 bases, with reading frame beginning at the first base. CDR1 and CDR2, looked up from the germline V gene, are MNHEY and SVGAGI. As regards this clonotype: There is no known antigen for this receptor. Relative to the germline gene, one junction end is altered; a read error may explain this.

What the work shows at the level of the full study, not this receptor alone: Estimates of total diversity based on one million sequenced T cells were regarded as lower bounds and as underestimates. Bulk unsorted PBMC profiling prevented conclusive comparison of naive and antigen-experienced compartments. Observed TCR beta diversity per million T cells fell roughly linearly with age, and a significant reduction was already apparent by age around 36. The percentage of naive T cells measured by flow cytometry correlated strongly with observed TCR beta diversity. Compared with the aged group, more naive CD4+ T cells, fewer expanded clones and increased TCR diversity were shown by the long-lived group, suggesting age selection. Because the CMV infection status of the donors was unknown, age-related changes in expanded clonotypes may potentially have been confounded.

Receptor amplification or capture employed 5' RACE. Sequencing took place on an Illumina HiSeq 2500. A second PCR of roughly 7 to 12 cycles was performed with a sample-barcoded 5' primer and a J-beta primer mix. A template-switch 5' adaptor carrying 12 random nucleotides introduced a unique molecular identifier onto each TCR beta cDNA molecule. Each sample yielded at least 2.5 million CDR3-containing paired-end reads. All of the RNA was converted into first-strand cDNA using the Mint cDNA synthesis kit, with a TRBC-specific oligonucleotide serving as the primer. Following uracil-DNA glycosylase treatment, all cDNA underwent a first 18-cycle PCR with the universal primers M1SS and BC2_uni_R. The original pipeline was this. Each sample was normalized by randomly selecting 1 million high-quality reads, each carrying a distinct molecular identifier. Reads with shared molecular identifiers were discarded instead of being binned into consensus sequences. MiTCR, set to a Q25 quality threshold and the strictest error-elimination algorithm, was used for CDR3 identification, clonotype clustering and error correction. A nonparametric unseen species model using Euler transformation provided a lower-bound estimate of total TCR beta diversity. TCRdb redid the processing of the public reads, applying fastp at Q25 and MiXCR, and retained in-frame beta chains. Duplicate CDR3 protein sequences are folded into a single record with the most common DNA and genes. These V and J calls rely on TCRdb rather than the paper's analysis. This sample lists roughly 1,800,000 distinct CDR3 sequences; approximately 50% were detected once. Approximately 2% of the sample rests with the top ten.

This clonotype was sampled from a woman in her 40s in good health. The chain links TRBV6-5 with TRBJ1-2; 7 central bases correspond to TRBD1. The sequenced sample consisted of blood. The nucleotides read TGTGCCAGCAGGATCGACAGGGCCTATGACTACACCTTC. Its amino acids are CASRIDRAYDYTF.